The next 28 T cell receptor beta chains were all read from a single sample in a study of blood T cells in healthy people across ages. Together with a sample-barcoded 5' primer, a J-beta primer mix was included in a second PCR lasting about 7 to 11 cycles. TCRdb analysed the 5' RACE reads with MiXCR anew, one entry per CDR3 protein. The sample includes 800,000 to 950,000 distinct CDR3 sequences, approximately 32% of them seen just once. This sample also appeared in a second study, on T cells of mothers and their children.

The sample comprised blood. The origin of the receptors is a middle-aged woman in good health.

This chain connects TRBV7-2 to TRBJ1-6; the match to TRBD1 covers 10 bases. The CDR3 is 18 amino acids. Germline V lookup: CDR1 SGHTA, CDR2 FQGNSA. Germline trimming cut 5 bases from V and 1 base from J; bases unmatched to any gene: 8. CDR3 coding DNA: TGTGCCAGCAGCCGCGACAGGGGGCTAGGGTCCTATAATTCACCCCTCCACTTT. This codes for CASSRDRGLGSYNSPLHF.

This clonotype was seen only a few times. V is TRBV27 and J is TRBJ2-7, with 8 bases lining up with TRBD2. Germline V lookup: CDR1 MNHEY, CDR2 SMNVEV (reference sequence). The CDR3 has 14 residues. The trim removed 6 bases at V and 6 bases at J, leaving 10 bases unmatched. The CDR3 sequence is CASSVMRTSSEQYF. In DNA, the CDR3 is TGTGCCAGCAGCGTTATGCGGACTAGCTCCGAGCAGTACTTC.

A few counts support this clonotype. The chain joins TRBV12-3 or TRBV12-4 to TRBJ1-5; TRBD1 matches at 8 bases. J was trimmed by 8 bases and V by 5 bases; bases with no gene match: 5. The CDR3 runs 13 residues. The CDR3 reads CASSRQGSEPQHF. The DNA for the CDR3 is TGTGCCAGCAGTAGACAGGGGTCTGAGCCCCAGCATTTT.

The rearrangement joins TRBV7-9 to TRBJ2-5; D might be TRBD2 (6 bases). This CDR3 spans 17 amino acids. Germline loops: CDR1 SEHNR, CDR2 FQNEAQ (reference sequence). V shed 5 bases and J shed 1 base, with 20 bases lying between them. CDR3 in amino acids: CASSRGDSSGPQETQYF. CDR3 bases: TGTGCCAGCAGCAGAGGGGACTCAAGCGGGCCCCAAGAGACCCAGTACTTC.

The chain combines TRBV28 with TRBJ1-5; no clear D. CDR1 is MDHEN and CDR2 is SYDVKM in the germline V gene. Trimming took off 6 bases at V and 0 bases at J, with 6 bases between the two ends. The CDR3 loop spans 13 amino acids. Written as DNA, the CDR3 is TGTGCCAGCAGATCTAATAGCAATCAGCCCCAGCATTTT. Translated, it gives CASRSNSNQPQHF. The entire variable domain, with the rest obtained from reference TRBV28 and TRBJ1-5, is as follows: DVKVTQSSRYLVKRTGEKVFLECVQDMDHENMFWYRQDPGLGLRLIYFSYDVKMKEKGDIPEGYSVSREKKERFSLILESASTNQTSMYLCASRSNSNQPQHFGDGTRLSIL.

This chain connects TRBV11-2 to TRBJ2-1; 12 bases match TRBD2. The CDR3 has 18 amino acids. V gave up 1 base and J gave up 8 bases; unmatched junction bases: 12. CDR1 is SGHAT, CDR2 FQNNGV, per germline. For the CDR3, the DNA is TGTGCCAGCAGCTTAGGCTGGACTAGCGGGATCCAACTTGATGAGCAGTTCTTC. Translation gives CASSLGWTSGIQLDEQFF.

This clonotype showed up many times. V usage is TRBV20-1 and J usage is TRBJ2-7, with D uncertain. CDR1 and CDR2 (germline): DFQATT, SNEGSKA (reference sequence). The V gene lost 0 bases and the J gene lost 0 bases, with 12 bases spanning the gap. The CDR3 has 15 residues. The CDR3 DNA reads TGCAGTGCTAGAGAGGCCGCCGCACTCTCCTACGAGCAGTACTTC. As protein: CSAREAAALSYEQYF.

Many counts were recorded for this clonotype. This chain links TRBV29-1 with TRBJ2-1; D perhaps matches TRBD2 (7 bases). The V end was cut by 2 bases, the J end by 5 bases, with 13 bases between. From germline, CDR1 is SQVTM and CDR2 ANQGSEA. This CDR3 is 14 amino acids long. The CDR3 reads CSVEWGGLNNEQFF. The CDR3 DNA follows: TGCAGCGTTGAATGGGGGGGCCTAAACAATGAGCAGTTCTTC.

This clonotype came up a few times. The chain recombines TRBV2 with TRBJ2-3; D assignment may be TRBD1 or TRBD2 (5 bases each). CDR3 length equals 15 residues. The germline gives CDR1 SNHLY, CDR2 FYNNEI. Trimming shortened V by 8 bases and J by 8 bases, and 23 bases separated the two germline ends. The CDR3 region has the DNA TGTGCCAGCTCCAGGCAGGGCGACTTGGCGGGTACGCAGTATTTT. Its protein product is CASSRQGDLAGTQYF.

The rearrangement uses TRBV28 and TRBJ2-7; maybe TRBD2 (7 bases). The length of the CDR3 is 15 residues. V lost 2 bases to trimming and J lost 2 bases, with 13 bases between them. In germline, CDR1 is MDHEN, CDR2 SYDVKM. CDR3 sequence (DNA): TGTGCCAGCAGTTTAAAGGGGGGGGCCACCTACGAGCAGTACTTC. It yields the protein CASSLKGGATYEQYF.

J is TRBJ2-7 and V is TRBV3-1, with D possibly TRBD1 on 6 matching bases. The CDR3 consists of 18 residues. V lost 0 bases and J lost 2, with 20 bases in between. Germline CDR1 LGHDT, CDR2 YNNKEL (reference sequence). CDR3 in amino acids: CASSQDPDLRGITYEQYF. The CDR3 nucleotides read TGTGCCAGCAGCCAAGATCCGGATCTGAGGGGGATCACCTACGAGCAGTACTTC.

This clonotype was counted only a few times. The rearrangement links TRBV4-3 to TRBJ1-1; no definite D call. The CDR3 is made up of 15 amino acids. V lost 1 base and J 0 bases, leaving 9 bases between the germline ends. CDR1 and CDR2 (germline): LGHNA, YSLEER. This CDR3 reads CASSQAHRMNTEAFF. The CDR3 coding sequence is TGCGCCAGCAGCCAAGCTCACAGAATGAACACTGAAGCTTTCTTT.

Concerning this clonotype: Possible read error: a much larger clone is one base away. This chain uses TRBV5-1 with TRBJ2-1, with TRBD1 identical over 9 bases. Germline loops: CDR1 SGHRS, CDR2 YFSETQ. The CDR3 loop spans 15 amino acids. CDR3 sequence: CAGSLYRGQRNEQFF. DNA for the CDR3: TGCGCCGGCAGCTTATACAGGGGGCAGCGCAATGAGCAGTTCTTC. Looking up the rest from reference TRBV5-1 and TRBJ2-1 gives the full variable domain: KAGVTQTPRYLIKTRGQQVTLSCSPISGHRSVSWYQQTPGQGLQFLFEYFSETQRNKGNFPGRFSGRQFSNSRSEMNVSTLELGDSALYLCAGSLYRGQRNEQFFGPGTRLTVL.

The chain joins TRBV28 to TRBJ1-5; 7 positions agree with TRBD1. V lost 3 bases to trimming and J lost 4 bases; unmatched junction nucleotides: 6. Germline lookup yields CDR1 MDHEN and CDR2 SYDVKM. This CDR3 is 15 amino acids long. The CDR3 reads CASSFSSRGNQPQHF. Here the CDR3 DNA reads TGTGCCAGCAGTTTCTCGAGCAGGGGGAATCAGCCCCAGCATTTT.

This chain uses TRBV4-1 with TRBJ2-1; D might be TRBD1 or TRBD2, each matching 5 bases. With 4 bases removed from V and 5 bases from J, the gap between germline ends came to 15 bases. Per germline, CDR1 MGHRA and CDR2 YSYEKL. There are 15 residues in the CDR3. The CDR3 sequence is CASSPHSGRNNEQFF. The CDR3 DNA reads as TGCGCCAGCAGCCCGCACTCGGGACGCAACAATGAGCAGTTCTTC.

V usage is TRBV28 and J usage is TRBJ1-1; D unresolved. The CDR3 covers 12 residues. Germline lookup yields CDR1 MDHEN and CDR2 SYDVKM. The V end was cut by 3 bases, the J end by 5 bases, with 7 bases between. In nucleotides, the CDR3 is TGTGCCAGCAGTTTTCTACCGACTGAAGCTTTCTTT. It translates to CASSFLPTEAFF.

The J gene is TRBJ1-1, the V gene TRBV28, with 7 bases that match TRBD1. With V trimmed by 1 base and J by 0 bases, 17 bases remained unmatched. The CDR3 length is 20 residues. Germline V lookup: CDR1 MDHEN, CDR2 SYDVKM. In DNA, the CDR3 is TGTGCCAGCAGTTTATTCCTTGAGACAGGGAAAAAAACCATGAACACTGAAGCTTTCTTT. Protein product: CASSLFLETGKKTMNTEAFF.

This chain connects TRBV7-2 to TRBJ1-5, with D hard to call. Between the trimmed V and J ends, which lost 5 bases and 5 bases, there was a span of 7 bases. Germline values: CDR1 SGHTA, CDR2 FQGNSA. The CDR3 covers 12 residues. The CDR3 is CASSPAHQPQHF. In DNA form, the CDR3 reads TGTGCCAGCAGCCCCGCACATCAGCCCCAGCATTTT.

Remarks on this clonotype: This sequence may be a read error, since a much larger clone differs from it by one base. The J gene is TRBJ2-1, the V gene TRBV28; tentative D call: TRBD1 (6 bases). The V and J ends lost 6 bases and 6 bases respectively, with 15 bases between them. Germline lookup yields CDR1 MDHEN and CDR2 SYDVKM. The CDR3 contains 14 residues. Here the CDR3 DNA reads TGTGCCAGCAGGCTCGACAGGTTAAGCAATGAGCAGTTCTTC. It specifies CASRLDRLSNEQFF.

CDR3 DNA: TGCGCCAGCAGCTCCCAACCCGGGACAGGGTGCTACGAGCAGTACTTC. Amino acid sequence: CASSSQPGTGCYEQYF. The chain links TRBV5-1 to TRBJ2-7, with 9 bases matching TRBD1. Germline CDR1 and CDR2: SGHRS and YFSETQ. V lost 3 bases to trimming and J lost 3 bases; unmatched junction nucleotides: 10. The CDR3 covers 16 residues.

The sample holds a few counts of this clonotype. The chain carries TRBV2 and TRBJ2-1, with D possibly matching TRBD2 (5 bases). CDR3 length equals 14 residues. Between the trimmed V and J ends, which lost 7 bases and 0 bases, there was a span of 10 bases. The germline V gene encodes CDR1 SNHLY and CDR2 FYNNEI. The DNA of the CDR3 is TGTGCCAGCAACCAACGGGGCTCCTACAATGAGCAGTTCTTC. It translates to CASNQRGSYNEQFF.

V and J are TRBV24-1 and TRBJ2-1; possible D gene TRBD1, 6 bases. The CDR3 consists of 15 residues. The germline V and J ends were trimmed by 5 bases and 6 bases, with 16 bases remaining between them. The germline V gene has CDR1 KGHDR and CDR2 SFDVKD. The CDR3 nucleotides are TGTGCCACCAGTGTTTCGGAACAGGGCTCCAATGAGCAGTTCTTC. Its translation is CATSVSEQGSNEQFF.

This clonotype has more than one count but fewer than ten. This could be a read error, since a much larger clone is one nucleotide away. The V call is TRBV7-6, the J call TRBJ2-7, with TRBD1 identical over 10 bases. The CDR3 covers 15 residues. The V and J ends lost 5 bases and 6 bases, in that order; junction bases with no gene match: 10. Per germline, CDR1 SGHVS and CDR2 FNYEAQ. The CDR3 DNA reads as TGTGCCAGCAGCCGCGGGGACAGGGGTCGGAGCGAGCAGTACTTC. Translation: CASSRGDRGRSEQYF.

J is TRBJ1-5 and V is TRBV4-3; D is ambiguous. V was pared by 0 bases and J by 5 bases, with 11 bases between. CDR1 LGHNA and CDR2 YSLEER come from the germline V gene. The CDR3 consists of 15 residues. In nucleotides, the CDR3 is TGCGCCAGCAGCCAAGACTGGCAGGCAGATCAGCCCCAGCATTTT. It codes for CASSQDWQADQPQHF.

This chain uses TRBV24-1 with TRBJ2-1; D call uncertain. The last part of the DNA fits TRBJ2-7 better; the J call may be wrong. The CDR3 length is 18 residues. CDR1 is KGHDR, CDR2 SFDVKD, per germline. Written as DNA, the CDR3 is TGTGCCACCAGTGATTTGCCGTCACGGATTAAGTCCTACAATGAGCAGTACTTC. Translated, it gives CATSDLPSRIKSYNEQYF.

This clonotype was detected ten times or more. The chain uses TRBV6-6 and TRBJ2-7; D may be TRBD1 or TRBD2 (5 bases each). Germline V gives CDR1 MNHNY, CDR2 SVGAGI (reference sequence). V lost 3 bases, J lost 1 base, and 10 bases lay in between. The CDR3 runs to 14 residues. This CDR3 is CASSYPGSSYEQYF. Written as DNA, the CDR3 is TGTGCCAGCAGTTATCCAGGGAGTTCCTACGAGCAGTACTTC.

This clonotype turned up a few times. This chain uses TRBV5-1 with TRBJ2-2, with D perhaps TRBD1 or TRBD2 (5 bases each). The CDR3 sequence is 16 residues long. V lost 1 base, J lost 1 base, and 11 bases lay in between. Germline CDR1 is SGHRS and CDR2 is YFSETQ. The CDR3: CASSLNGGVNTGELFF. The CDR3 nucleotides read TGCGCCAGCAGCTTGAATGGGGGAGTGAACACCGGGGAGCTGTTTTTT.

This clonotype was recorded a few times. This chain connects TRBV10-3 to TRBJ2-3; 8 nucleotides line up with TRBD1. Germline CDR1 ENHRY, CDR2 SYGVKD. The ends lost 3 bases at V and 5 bases at J; junction bases unmatched: 4. CDR3 length: 14 residues. The CDR3 here is CAISDGQGLDTQYF. The CDR3 DNA sequence: TGTGCCATCAGTGACGGACAGGGATTAGATACGCAGTATTTT.